Below are 20 T cell receptor beta chains sequenced from a single sample in a study of OX40 agonist ivuxolimab in advanced cancers. The method was immunoSEQ multiplex PCR; TCRdb's version includes in-frame clones alone and lacks a portion of them. The sample lists some 65,000 clones, roughly 81% occurring once. The source material was CD4+ or CD8+ T cells sorted from blood, sampled in a trial of the OX40 agonist ivuxolimab. Receptors were obtained from an adult with an advanced solid tumor such as melanoma, head and neck, liver or kidney cancer.

V usage is TRBV28 and J usage is TRBJ2-1; a possible D gene is TRBD2 (5 bases). The germline V and J ends were trimmed by 3 bases and 4 bases, with 16 bases remaining between them. Germline CDR1 MDHEN, CDR2 SYDVKM. The CDR3 length is 16 residues. CDR3 loop: CASSLSPGAEYNEQFF. The CDR3 DNA follows: TGTGCCAGCAGTTTGAGCCCAGGAGCGGAGTACAATGAGCAGTTCTTC. The complete variable domain, with remaining parts taken from reference TRBV28 and TRBJ2-1, reads DVKVTQSSRYLVKRTGEKVFLECVQDMDHENMFWYRQDPGLGLRLIYFSYDVKMKEKGDIPEGYSVSREKKERFSLILESASTNQTSMYLCASSLSPGAEYNEQFFGPGTRLTVL.

The chain has TRBV5-1 and TRBJ2-7; 8 bases agree with TRBD2. This CDR3 comprises 13 residues. The V gene end was trimmed by 0 bases and the J gene end by 6 bases; junction bases not matched to a gene: 2. Germline CDR1 and CDR2: SGHRS and YFSETQ. CDR3 region: CASSLERGSEQYF. DNA of the CDR3: TGCGCCAGCAGCTTGGAGCGGGGGAGCGAGCAGTACTTC.

This clone occurred a few times. V is TRBV5-8 and J is TRBJ2-1, with 14 nucleotides matching TRBD2. The CDR3 covers 16 residues. Germline CDR1 and CDR2: SGHTS and YDEGEE. V was pared by 4 bases and J by 7 bases, with 7 bases of the junction left unmatched. The CDR3 is CASSPGRLAGGNEQFF. The CDR3 DNA sequence: TGTGCCAGCAGCCCTGGTAGACTAGCGGGAGGGAATGAGCAGTTCTTC. Drawing the rest from reference TRBV5-8 and TRBJ2-1, the complete variable domain is EAGVTQSPTHLIKTRGQQATLRCSPISGHTSVYWYQQALGLGLQFLLWYDEGEERNRGNFPPRFSGRQFPNYSSELNVNALELEDSALYLCASSPGRLAGGNEQFFGPGTRLTVL.

The genes are TRBV19 and TRBJ2-5; weak D call: TRBD2 (6 bases). This CDR3 is 14 amino acids long. The germline gives CDR1 LNHDA, CDR2 SQIVND (reference sequence). With 6 bases removed from V and 5 bases from J, the gap between germline ends came to 16 bases. The CDR3 is CASRRTSSGETQYF. CDR3 in DNA: TGTGCCAGTAGGCGAACTAGCTCGGGGGAGACCCAGTACTTC. The full variable domain, in which reference TRBV19 and TRBJ2-5 provide the parts outside the CDR3, is DGGITQSPKYLFRKEGQNVTLSCEQNLNHDAMYWYRQDPGQGLRLIYYSQIVNDFQKGDIAEGYSVSREKKESFPLTVTSAQKNPTAFYLCASRRTSSGETQYFGPGTRLLVL.

J is TRBJ1-2 and V is TRBV2, with a weak D call TRBD1 (5 bases). Germline values: CDR1 SNHLY, CDR2 FYNNEI. The CDR3 runs to 13 residues. V shed 4 bases and J shed 2 bases, with 8 bases lying between them. The CDR3 region is CASSARENYGYTF. CDR3 sequence (DNA): TGTGCCAGCAGTGCCAGGGAAAACTATGGCTACACCTTC.

In this sample, this clone turned up once. This sequence joins TRBV7-7 and TRBJ2-4, with 9 bases aligning to TRBD1. This CDR3 spans 13 amino acids. Per germline, CDR1 SSHAT and CDR2 FNYEAQ (reference sequence). The CDR3 is CASRDRVVNIQYF. The CDR3, as DNA: TGTGCGTCCCGGGACAGGGTTGTAAACATTCAGTACTTC.

CDR3 sequence: CASREDRTSTDTQYF. The CDR3 bases are TGTGCCAGCAGGGAGGACAGGACTAGCACAGATACGCAGTATTTT. The V call is TRBV6-1, the J call TRBJ2-3; TRBD1 agrees at 7 bases. Looked up from germline, CDR1 is MNHNS and CDR2 is SASEGT. The CDR3 contains 15 residues. With 6 bases clipped from V and 0 bases from J, the junction kept 6 bases outside the gene matches.

This clone has more than one count but fewer than ten. The J gene is TRBJ1-2, the V gene TRBV19; possibly TRBD1 for D (5 bases). This CDR3 comprises 15 residues. Germline-derived CDR1 and CDR2 are LNHDA and SQIVND (reference sequence). Trimming removed 4 bases from V and 2 bases from J, with 14 bases in between. CDR3 amino acids: CASSRLGPINYGYTF. In DNA, the CDR3 is TGTGCCAGTAGTAGGTTGGGACCTATAAACTATGGCTACACCTTC.

V is TRBV11-2 and J is TRBJ2-1, with D unclear. This CDR3 has 16 amino acids. Germline V CDR1 and CDR2: SGHAT, FQNNGV. Trimming stripped 0 bases from V and 2 bases from J, with 11 bases between. This chain's CDR3 is CASSLDTGAPYNEQFF. Written as DNA, the CDR3 is TGTGCCAGCAGCTTAGATACGGGTGCCCCCTACAATGAGCAGTTCTTC. Full variable domain (rest looked up from reference TRBV11-2 and TRBJ2-1): EAGVAQSPRYKIIEKRQSVAFWCNPISGHATLYWYQQILGQGPKLLIQFQNNGVVDDSQLPKDRFSAERLKGVDSTLKIQPAKLEDSAVYLCASSLDTGAPYNEQFFGPGTRLTVL.

This clone has a handful of counts. CDR3 DNA: TGTGCCAGCTCACCATCGGGGCAGGGCTCTGGAAACACCATATATTTT. It encodes CASSPSGQGSGNTIYF. The chain is built from TRBV18 and TRBJ1-3; tentatively, D is TRBD1 (5 bases). Per germline, CDR1 KGHSH and CDR2 LQKENI. This CDR3 region has 16 residues. The V end was cut by 2 bases, the J end by 0 bases, with 11 bases between.

Only one count was recorded for this clone. The CDR3 region is CASSPPRGSGDSGANVLTF. CDR3 nucleotides: TGTGCCAGCTCACCCCCCCGGGGGAGCGGAGACTCTGGGGCCAACGTCCTGACTTTC. The chain carries TRBV18 and TRBJ2-6, with a tentative D call TRBD2 (6 bases). The CDR3 is 19 amino acids. Trimming cost V 3 bases and J 0 bases, with 18 bases left between them. The V gene's germline CDR1 is KGHSH and CDR2 LQKENI.

This clone was detected only a few times. This chain connects TRBV19 to TRBJ1-5, with 7 bases matching TRBD1. This CDR3 comprises 15 residues. With V trimmed by 3 bases and J by 6 bases, 8 bases remained unmatched. Germline loops: CDR1 LNHDA, CDR2 SQIVND (reference sequence). For the CDR3, the DNA is TGTGCCAGTAGTATGGAGACAGGGCTAAGTCAGCCCCAGCATTTT. This translates into CASSMETGLSQPQHF.

Written as DNA, the CDR3 is TGTGCCAGCAGTTCAACAGGGTATAACTATGGCTACACCTTC. As protein: CASSSTGYNYGYTF. V gene TRBV6-1 combines with J gene TRBJ1-2; TRBD1 might be the D (6 bases). Germline V gene data show CDR1 as MNHNS and CDR2 as SASEGT. CDR3 size: 14 residues. Trimming left V 5 bases short and J 1 base short, with 11 bases between.

V is TRBV20-1 and J is TRBJ2-3; D possibly uses TRBD1 or TRBD2 (6 bases each). The CDR3 has 11 amino acids. Per germline, CDR1 DFQATT and CDR2 SNEGSKA (reference sequence). V lost 6 bases and J 5 bases, leaving 9 bases between the germline ends. The CDR3 here is CSARGLDTQYF. The CDR3 nucleotides are TGCAGTGCCAGGGGACTAGATACGCAGTATTTT.

The chain is built from TRBV30 and TRBJ2-4; a weak D match, TRBD1 (6 bases). Trimming pared 3 bases from V and 5 bases from J, leaving 11 bases between. The CDR3 extends over 13 amino acids. In germline, CDR1 is GTSNPN, CDR2 SVGIG (reference sequence). CDR3 in amino acids: CAWSHGQQNIQYF. Here the CDR3 DNA reads TGTGCCTGGAGCCATGGACAGCAAAACATTCAGTACTTC. The full variable domain, completed using reference TRBV30 and TRBJ2-4, is SQTIHQWPATLVQPVGSPLSLECTVEGTSNPNLYWYRQAAGRGLQLLFYSVGIGQISSEVPQNLSASRPQDRQFILSSKKLLLSDSGFYLCAWSHGQQNIQYFGAGTRLSVL.

CDR3 residues: CASSFSGGGQPQHF. As DNA, the CDR3 is TGCGCCAGCAGCTTTTCAGGTGGTGGTCAGCCCCAGCATTTT. The chain employs TRBV5-1 and TRBJ1-5; D call uncertain. CDR3 length: 14 residues. The germline V gene has CDR1 SGHRS and CDR2 YFSETQ. V gave up 2 bases and J gave up 6 bases, with 12 bases separating them.

This chain joins TRBV7-3 and TRBJ2-2; D remains unclear. V gave up 3 bases and J gave up 1 base, with 6 bases separating them. Germline CDR1 SGHTA, CDR2 FQGTGA. CDR3 size: 14 residues. CDR3 sequence reads: CASSLSQNTGELFF. For the CDR3, the DNA is TGTGCCAGCAGCTTGAGTCAGAACACCGGGGAGCTGTTTTTT. Full variable domain (outside the CDR3, taken from reference TRBV7-3 and TRBJ2-2): GAGVSQTPSNKVTEKGKYVELRCDPISGHTALYWYRQSLGQGPEFLIYFQGTGAADDSGLPNDRFFAVRPEGSVSTLKIQRTERGDSAVYLCASSLSQNTGELFFGEGSRLTVL.

This clone occurred once. The V gene is TRBV6-5, the J gene TRBJ1-3; D remains unclear. The CDR3 runs 16 residues. In germline, CDR1 is MNHEY, CDR2 SVGAGI. V lost 2 bases and J 8 bases, leaving 19 bases between the germline ends. The CDR3 region has the DNA TGTGCCAGCAGTTACGGACGGAAGTTGGACTTGGACACCATATATTTT. Translated, it gives CASSYGRKLDLDTIYF.

This sequence joins TRBV28 and TRBJ1-3; D gene uncertain. CDR3 length: 15 amino acids. V lost 2 bases and J 1 base, leaving 9 bases between the germline ends. The germline V gene has CDR1 MDHEN and CDR2 SYDVKM. In DNA, the CDR3 is TGTGCCAGCAGTTTACGGGTGCAATCTGGAAACACCATATATTTT. Its translation is CASSLRVQSGNTIYF.

In nucleotides, the CDR3 is TGCAGCGTTGTCGAGGACAGCTATGGCTACACCTTC. This gives the protein CSVVEDSYGYTF. The genes are TRBV29-1 and TRBJ1-2, with a tentative D call TRBD1 (6 bases). V was clipped by 4 bases and J by 4 bases, with 10 bases between them. The germline V gene has CDR1 SQVTM and CDR2 ANQGSEA. This CDR3 is 12 amino acids long.